Listed here are 26 T cell receptor beta chains from one sample, sequenced in a study of T cell repertoires in cytomegalovirus infection. Via MiXCR, TCRdb re-called the reads, giving one row per CDR3 protein. Among 500,000 or so distinct CDR3 sequences listed, 16% were seen once. Sequencing was performed on CD8+ T cells from PBMCs. Receptors were obtained from a human donor in good health (CMV status not recorded). Some clones in this sample may be carry-over from other donors' samples.

This chain uses TRBV27 with TRBJ1-5; D unclear. The ends were cut back, 0 bases at V and 6 bases at J, with 9 bases in the middle. The CDR3 consists of 14 residues. The germline V gene encodes CDR1 MNHEY and CDR2 SMNVEV (reference sequence). The CDR3 loop is CASSLSGLGQPQHF. The CDR3 DNA is TGTGCCAGCAGTTTATCAGGGTTAGGTCAGCCCCAGCATTTT.

This chain joins TRBV7-3 and TRBJ2-7, with D possibly being TRBD2 (5 bases). Trimming left V 5 bases short and J 1 base short, with 15 bases between. CDR3 length: 15 residues. Germline V lookup: CDR1 SGHTA, CDR2 FQGTGA. The CDR3 DNA follows: TGTGCCAGCAGCCCCCGCCGGGATTGGTCCTACGAGCAGTACTTC. This sequence encodes CASSPRRDWSYEQYF.

This clonotype occurred many times. The CDR3 region has the DNA TGTGCCACCCGACTAGCGGGGAAGAGCGGGGAGCTGTTTTTT. It specifies CATRLAGKSGELFF. This chain joins TRBV10-3 and TRBJ2-2; 11 bases align to TRBD2. Germline V gene lookup returns CDR1 ENHRY and CDR2 SYGVKD. J was trimmed by 7 bases and V by 10 bases; bases with no gene match: 8. The length of the CDR3 is 14 residues.

The table lists this clonotype with a few counts. V usage is TRBV20-1 and J usage is TRBJ2-3; 12 bases map to TRBD2. J was trimmed by 2 bases and V by 0 bases; bases with no gene match: 6. Germline CDR1 reads DFQATT; CDR2 reads SNEGSKA (reference sequence). The CDR3 is 17 amino acids. This chain's CDR3 is CSARDLWTSGTTDTQYF. The CDR3 nucleotides read TGCAGTGCTAGAGATCTCTGGACTAGCGGGACCACAGATACGCAGTATTTT.

This chain joins TRBV13 and TRBJ2-1; 7 bases fit TRBD1. This CDR3 contains 16 residues. With 2 bases clipped from V and 3 bases from J, the junction kept 7 bases outside the gene matches. Germline CDR1 is PRHDT and CDR2 is FYEKMQ (reference sequence). The CDR3 protein is CASSLRGPAHYNEQFF. The DNA of the CDR3 is TGTGCCAGCAGCTTAAGGGGGCCGGCACACTACAATGAGCAGTTCTTC.

This clonotype was seen a few times. V and J are TRBV15 and TRBJ2-1; TRBD2 aligns across 8 bases. The CDR3 totals 15 residues. Germline-derived CDR1 and CDR2 are LNHNV and YYDKDF (reference sequence). V gave up 4 bases and J gave up 0 bases; unmatched junction bases: 2. The CDR3 spells CATSTSGSSYNEQFF. The CDR3 DNA is TGTGCCACCAGCACCAGCGGGAGCTCCTACAATGAGCAGTTCTTC.

This clonotype was observed at least ten times. The gene calls are TRBV7-2 and TRBJ2-7; D perhaps matches TRBD2 (7 bases). Germline assignment: CDR1 SGHTA and CDR2 FQGNSA. The CDR3 has 15 residues. The V end lost 3 bases, the J end lost 2 bases, and 14 bases lay between the germline ends. The CDR3 nucleotides read TGTGCCAGCAGCTTGGAATTGGGGGGGCCCTACGAGCAGTACTTC. The encoded protein is CASSLELGGPYEQYF. Complete variable domain (other parts from reference TRBV7-2 and TRBJ2-7): GAGVSQSPSNKVTEKGKDVELRCDPISGHTALYWYRQSLGQGLEFLIYFQGNSAPDKSGLPSDRFSAERTGGSVSTLTIQRTQQEDSAVYLCASSLELGGPYEQYFGPGTRLTVT.

A few counts support this clonotype. This rearrangement joins TRBV5-1 to TRBJ2-7; D call uncertain. Per germline, CDR1 SGHRS and CDR2 YFSETQ. The ends were cut back, 1 base at V and 7 bases at J, with 12 bases in the middle. The CDR3 totals 13 residues. The CDR3 DNA follows: TGCGCCAGCAGCTTGAGCCCCCCGGCAGAGCAGTACTTC. Encoded protein: CASSLSPPAEQYF.

The table lists this clonotype with many counts. The chain combines TRBV20-1 with TRBJ2-1; D is unclear. The V and J ends lost 1 base and 2 bases respectively, with 15 bases between them. Germline CDR1 and CDR2: DFQATT and SNEGSKA (reference sequence). This CDR3 is built from 16 residues. In DNA, the CDR3 is TGCAGTGCTAGAGGCGAAATGAACTTCGCCTACAATGAGCAGTTCTTC. Amino acid sequence: CSARGEMNFAYNEQFF.

This clonotype was detected many times. J is TRBJ2-1 and V is TRBV5-1; D might be TRBD1 (5 bases). Germline lookup yields CDR1 SGHRS and CDR2 YFSETQ. V lost 1 base to trimming and J lost 3 bases, with 11 bases between them. The CDR3 is made up of 15 amino acids. CDR3 protein: CASSLRTDNYNEQFF. The CDR3 DNA reads as TGCGCCAGCAGCTTGAGGACGGACAACTACAATGAGCAGTTCTTC.

This clonotype was recorded many times. The V call is TRBV7-8, the J call TRBJ2-5; TRBD2 aligns across 8 bases. The V and J ends lost 1 base and 1 base, in that order; junction bases with no gene match: 5. This CDR3 is built from 16 residues. From germline, CDR1 is SGHVS and CDR2 FQNEAQ. The CDR3 sequence: CASSLVPGGVQETQYF. The DNA for the CDR3 is TGTGCCAGCAGCTTAGTTCCGGGAGGGGTCCAAGAGACCCAGTACTTC.

This clonotype was seen at least ten times. The chain is built from TRBV7-8 and TRBJ2-1; D remains unclear. The CDR3 is 15 amino acids. The germline V gene has CDR1 SGHVS and CDR2 FQNEAQ. Trimming removed 0 bases from V and 7 bases from J, with 13 bases in between. CDR3 amino acids: CASSLAKGPLNEQFF. The CDR3 region has the DNA TGTGCCAGCAGCTTAGCGAAAGGACCCTTAAATGAGCAGTTCTTC.

The chain couples TRBV30 to TRBJ1-1, with D uncertain. The CDR3 sequence is 14 residues long. CDR1 is GTSNPN and CDR2 is SVGIG in the germline V gene (reference sequence). Between the trimmed V and J ends, which lost 3 bases and 7 bases, there was a span of 18 bases. The CDR3 reads CAWSALIGANEAFF. The CDR3 DNA reads as TGTGCCTGGAGCGCCCTAATCGGAGCTAATGAAGCTTTCTTT.

This clonotype was seen a few times. The CDR3: CSARERTLGYEQYF. The CDR3 DNA is TGCAGTGCTAGAGAGAGGACCCTAGGCTACGAGCAGTACTTC. This chain joins TRBV20-1 and TRBJ2-7; D is undetermined. V lost 0 bases and J lost 3, with 12 bases in between. Germline lookup yields CDR1 DFQATT and CDR2 SNEGSKA (reference sequence). The CDR3 loop spans 14 amino acids.

This clonotype has ten or more counts. This rearrangement joins TRBV6-5 to TRBJ2-1, with no clear D. V gave up 0 bases and J gave up 11 bases, with 11 bases separating them. The CDR3 is 13 amino acids. CDR1 MNHEY and CDR2 SVGAGI come from the germline V gene. This CDR3 is CASSYSPGSKQFF. The CDR3 bases are TGTGCCAGCAGTTACTCACCGGGCTCCAAGCAGTTCTTC.

This clonotype was recorded at least ten times. The chain joins TRBV7-9 to TRBJ1-1, with D possibly matching TRBD1 (5 bases). Germline V gene sequence: CDR1 SEHNR, CDR2 FQNEAQ (reference sequence). This CDR3 contains 17 residues. Trimming cost V 4 bases and J 1 base, with 19 bases left between them. The CDR3 here is CASSYLGVGRRNTEAFF. The CDR3 DNA sequence: TGTGCCAGCAGCTACCTAGGCGTGGGACGGAGGAACACTGAAGCTTTCTTT.

V is TRBV15 and J is TRBJ2-1, with 10 bases aligning to TRBD2. Trimming at V came to 5 bases and at J to 3 bases, leaving 4 bases not matched to a gene. Germline V CDR1 and CDR2: LNHNV, YYDKDF (reference sequence). CDR3 length equals 15 residues. CDR3 bases: TGTGCCACCAGCGGTGGACTAGCGGACTACAATGAGCAGTTCTTC. Translation gives CATSGGLADYNEQFF.

This clonotype was found a few times. The V gene is TRBV19, the J gene TRBJ1-2; D is perhaps TRBD1 (5 bases). The CDR3 is 13 amino acids. Trimming took off 10 bases at V and 3 bases at J, with 15 bases between the two ends. Germline values: CDR1 LNHDA, CDR2 SQIVND (reference sequence). CDR3 in amino acids: CATGSWGHYGYTF. In nucleotides, the CDR3 is TGTGCCACCGGCTCGTGGGGCCACTATGGCTACACCTTC.

This clonotype has ten or more counts. V and J are TRBV6-5 and TRBJ1-2, with D maybe TRBD1 (5 bases). The V and J ends lost 6 bases and 1 base respectively, with 18 bases between them. The germline gives CDR1 MNHEY, CDR2 SVGAGI. This CDR3 is 16 amino acids long. The CDR3 region has the DNA TGTGCCAGCAGACAAAACCCGCTCAGGGTTAACTATGGCTACACCTTC. Its translation: CASRQNPLRVNYGYTF.

V is TRBV7-9 and J is TRBJ1-6; D not resolved. Germline CDR1 is SEHNR and CDR2 is FQNEAQ (reference sequence). Trimming took off 10 bases at V and 5 bases at J, with 15 bases between the two ends. The CDR3 sequence is 14 residues long. DNA for the CDR3: TGTGCCACCACGGCCGGTCGCCATAATTCACCCCTCCACTTT. This encodes CATTAGRHNSPLHF.

This clonotype has more than one count but fewer than ten. The chain employs TRBV12-3 or TRBV12-4 and TRBJ1-2; D is unresolved. This CDR3 contains 13 residues. V gave up 5 bases and J gave up 7 bases, with 14 bases separating them. The CDR3 spells CASSPNLGGGYTF. The CDR3 bases are TGTGCCAGCAGTCCTAATCTAGGAGGTGGCTACACCTTC.

This clonotype was found many times. The chain uses TRBV6-1 and TRBJ2-7; a possible D gene is TRBD2 (5 bases). Germline V lookup: CDR1 MNHNS, CDR2 SASEGT. This CDR3 is 13 amino acids long. Trimming took 3 bases from V and 3 from J, leaving 9 bases between them. The CDR3 DNA reads TGTGCCAGCAGTGATATTCGGGGCTACGAGCAGTACTTC. Protein: CASSDIRGYEQYF.

On this clonotype itself: No conserved phenylalanine or tryptophan is present at the end of the CDR3, so a read error is the likely explanation. The chain carries TRBV14 and TRBJ2-7; 10 nucleotides align to TRBD1. CDR3 length: 16 residues. The junction had 6 bases not matched to a gene; V was cut back by 2 bases and J by 2 bases. Germline CDR1 SGHDN, CDR2 FVKESK. This CDR3 is CASSQRKGQGAYEQYI. The CDR3 nucleotides are TGTGCCAGCAGCCAACGTAAAGGACAGGGGGCCTACGAGCAGTACATC.

V usage is TRBV7-9 and J usage is TRBJ2-1, with TRBD2 matching 9 bases. Per germline, CDR1 SEHNR and CDR2 FQNEAQ (reference sequence). The CDR3 extends over 16 amino acids. Unmatched junction bases numbered 9, after V lost 5 bases and J lost 4 bases. For the CDR3, the DNA is TGTGCCAGCAGCCCAAAGGGACTAGCTTTGTACAATGAGCAGTTCTTC. It is translated as CASSPKGLALYNEQFF.

This clonotype was found many times. The gene calls are TRBV11-2 and TRBJ1-2; no reliable D call. Germline CDR1 is SGHAT and CDR2 is FQNNGV. V lost 1 base, J lost 2 bases, and 8 bases lay in between. The CDR3 spans 14 residues. The CDR3 reads CASSLGAGNYGYTF. In DNA, the CDR3 is TGTGCCAGCAGCTTAGGTGCGGGAAACTATGGCTACACCTTC.

J is TRBJ2-7 and V is TRBV7-9; 9 bases line up with TRBD1. Germline V lookup: CDR1 SEHNR, CDR2 FQNEAQ (reference sequence). Trimming cost V 3 bases and J 3 bases; bases outside gene matches: 6. The CDR3 totals 15 residues. The CDR3 region has the DNA TGTGCCAGCAGCTTTAAAGGACAGGGGAACTACGAGCAGTACTTC. Protein product: CASSFKGQGNYEQYF. Full variable domain (remainder filled in from reference TRBV7-9 and TRBJ2-7): DTGVSQNPRHKITKRGQNVTFRCDPISEHNRLYWYRQTLGQGPEFLTYFQNEAQLEKSRLLSDRFSAERPKGSFSTLEIQRTEQGDSAMYLCASSFKGQGNYEQYFGPGTRLTVT.